This paragraph covers one TCR beta chain sequence. As yet, its antigen is unknown. This sample is part of a study of beta chain features in type 1 diabetes. What was sequenced were expressed TCRB transcripts, since all of the isolated RNA had been reverse transcribed. Method: immunoSEQ multiplex PCR; TCRdb's copy keeps in-frame clones and lacks some. In the table there are around 450,000 clones, 9.5% to 12% of which are singletons. Study observations and caveats: Shorter TCRB CDR3s, moderately but significantly so, marked every one of the four CD4+ subsets in Type 1 diabetes patients.

This receptor was obtained from a woman under 30 in good health. Sequenced sample: naive CD4+ T cells from blood.

CDR3 amino acids: CASSLPRGGNTEAFF. The CDR3 DNA follows: TGCGCCAGCAGCCTCCCCCGAGGGGGGAACACTGAAGCTTTCTTT. The genes are TRBV4-1 and TRBJ1-1; tentative D call: TRBD1 (6 bases). CDR1 is MGHRA, CDR2 YSYEKL, per germline. Trimming took 4 bases from V and 1 from J, leaving 13 bases between them. This CDR3 is built from 15 residues.